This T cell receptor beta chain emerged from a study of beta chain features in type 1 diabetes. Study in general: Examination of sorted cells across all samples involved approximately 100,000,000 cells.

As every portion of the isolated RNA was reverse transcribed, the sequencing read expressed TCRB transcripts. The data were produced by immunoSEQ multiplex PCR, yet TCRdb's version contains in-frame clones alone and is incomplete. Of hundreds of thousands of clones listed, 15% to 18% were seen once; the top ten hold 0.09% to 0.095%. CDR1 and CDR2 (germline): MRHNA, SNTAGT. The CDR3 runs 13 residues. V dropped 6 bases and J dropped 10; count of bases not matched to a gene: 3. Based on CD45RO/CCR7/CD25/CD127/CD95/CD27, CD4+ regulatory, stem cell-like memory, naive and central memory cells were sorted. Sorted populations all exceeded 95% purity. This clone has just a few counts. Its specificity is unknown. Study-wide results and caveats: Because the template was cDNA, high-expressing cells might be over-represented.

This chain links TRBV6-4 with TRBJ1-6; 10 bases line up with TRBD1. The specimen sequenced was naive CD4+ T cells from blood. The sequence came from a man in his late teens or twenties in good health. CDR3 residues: CASRGQGESPLHF. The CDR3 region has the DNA TGTGCCAGCAGAGGACAGGGGGAATCACCCCTCCACTTT.